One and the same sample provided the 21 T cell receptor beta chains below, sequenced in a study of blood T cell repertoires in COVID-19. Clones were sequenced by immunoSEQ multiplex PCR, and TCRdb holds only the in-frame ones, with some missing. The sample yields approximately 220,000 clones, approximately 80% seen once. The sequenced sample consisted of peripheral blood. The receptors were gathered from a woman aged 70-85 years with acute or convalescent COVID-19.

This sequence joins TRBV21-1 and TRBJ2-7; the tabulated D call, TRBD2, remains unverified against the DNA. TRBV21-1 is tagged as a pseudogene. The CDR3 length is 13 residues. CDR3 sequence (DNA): TGTGCCAGCAGCAAGGGGAGAGGGAACGAGCAGTACTTC. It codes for CASSKGRGNEQYF.

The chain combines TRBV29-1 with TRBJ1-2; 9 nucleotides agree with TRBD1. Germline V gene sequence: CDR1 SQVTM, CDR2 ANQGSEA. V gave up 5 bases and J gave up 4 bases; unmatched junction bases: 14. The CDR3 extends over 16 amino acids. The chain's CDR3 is CSVSPGQGTNIYGYTF. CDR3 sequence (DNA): TGCAGCGTTTCCCCGGGACAGGGTACAAATATCTATGGCTACACCTTC.

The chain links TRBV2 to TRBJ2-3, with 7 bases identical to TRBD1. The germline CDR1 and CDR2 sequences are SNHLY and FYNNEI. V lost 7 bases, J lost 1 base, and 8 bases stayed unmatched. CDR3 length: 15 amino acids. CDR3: CASNRITGGTDTQYF. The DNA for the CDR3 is TGTGCCAGCAACAGGATAACAGGGGGCACAGATACGCAGTATTTT. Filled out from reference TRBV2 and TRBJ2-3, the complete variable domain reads EPEVTQTPSHQVTQMGQEVILRCVPISNHLYFYWYRQILGQKVEFLVSFYNNEISEKSEIFDDQFSVERPDGSNFTLKIRSTKLEDSAMYFCASNRITGGTDTQYFGPGTRLTVL.

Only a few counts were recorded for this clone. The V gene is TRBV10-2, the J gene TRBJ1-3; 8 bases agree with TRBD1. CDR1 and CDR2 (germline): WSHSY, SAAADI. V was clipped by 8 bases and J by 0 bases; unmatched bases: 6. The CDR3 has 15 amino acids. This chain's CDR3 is CASLSGGYSGNTIYF. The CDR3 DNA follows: TGCGCCAGCTTATCAGGGGGCTACTCTGGAAACACCATATATTTT.

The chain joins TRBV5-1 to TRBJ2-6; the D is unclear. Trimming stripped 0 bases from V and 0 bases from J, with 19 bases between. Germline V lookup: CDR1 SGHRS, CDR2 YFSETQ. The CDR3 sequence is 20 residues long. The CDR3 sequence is CASSLALWRFDSSGANVLTF. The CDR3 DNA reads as TGCGCCAGCAGCTTGGCCCTTTGGAGATTCGATAGCTCTGGGGCCAACGTCCTGACTTTC.

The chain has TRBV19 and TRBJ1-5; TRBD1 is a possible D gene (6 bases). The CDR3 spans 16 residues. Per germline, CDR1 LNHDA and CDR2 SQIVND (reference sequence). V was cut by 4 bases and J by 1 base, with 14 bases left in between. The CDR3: CASSKTRGESNQPQHF. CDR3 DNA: TGTGCCAGTAGTAAAACCAGGGGCGAAAGCAATCAGCCCCAGCATTTT.

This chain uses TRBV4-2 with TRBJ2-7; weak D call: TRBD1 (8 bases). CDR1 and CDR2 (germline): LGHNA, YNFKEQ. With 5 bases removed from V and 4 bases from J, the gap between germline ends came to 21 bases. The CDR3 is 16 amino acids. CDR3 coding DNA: TGTGCCAGCAGCTTAAGATTCGGACAGGGAGGGTACGAGCAGTACTTC. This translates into CASSLRFGQGGYEQYF.

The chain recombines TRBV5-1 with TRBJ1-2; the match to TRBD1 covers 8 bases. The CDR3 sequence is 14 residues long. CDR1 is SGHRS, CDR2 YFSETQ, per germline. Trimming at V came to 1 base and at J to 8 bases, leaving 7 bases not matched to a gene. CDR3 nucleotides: TGCGCCAGCAGCTTGATTGGACAGGGAGGAGGCTACACCTTC. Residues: CASSLIGQGGGYTF.

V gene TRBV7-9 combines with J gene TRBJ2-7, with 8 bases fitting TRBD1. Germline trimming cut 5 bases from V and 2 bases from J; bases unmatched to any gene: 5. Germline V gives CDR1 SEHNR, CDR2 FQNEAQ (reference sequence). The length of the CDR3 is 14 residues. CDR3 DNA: TGTGCCAGCAGCCCCCAGACAGGGGCCTACGAGCAGTACTTC. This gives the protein CASSPQTGAYEQYF.

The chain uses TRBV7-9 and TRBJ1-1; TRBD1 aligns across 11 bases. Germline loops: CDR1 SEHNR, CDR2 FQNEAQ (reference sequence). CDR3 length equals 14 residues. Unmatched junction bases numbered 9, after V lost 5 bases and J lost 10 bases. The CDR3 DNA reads TGTGCCAGCAGCGTAAGGACAGGGGGCTTGGGAGCTTTCTTT. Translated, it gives CASSVRTGGLGAFF.

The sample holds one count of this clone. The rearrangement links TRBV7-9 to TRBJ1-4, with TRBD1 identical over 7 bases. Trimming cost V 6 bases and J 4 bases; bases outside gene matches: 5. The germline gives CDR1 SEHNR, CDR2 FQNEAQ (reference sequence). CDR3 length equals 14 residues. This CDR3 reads CASSSRQGNEKLFF. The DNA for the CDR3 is TGTGCCAGCAGTTCCCGACAGGGTAATGAAAAACTGTTTTTT.

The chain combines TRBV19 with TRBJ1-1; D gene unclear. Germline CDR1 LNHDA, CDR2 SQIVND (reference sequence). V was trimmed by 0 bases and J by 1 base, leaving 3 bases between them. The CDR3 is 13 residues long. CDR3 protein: CASSIEANTEAFF. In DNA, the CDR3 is TGTGCCAGTAGTATAGAGGCGAACACTGAAGCTTTCTTT.

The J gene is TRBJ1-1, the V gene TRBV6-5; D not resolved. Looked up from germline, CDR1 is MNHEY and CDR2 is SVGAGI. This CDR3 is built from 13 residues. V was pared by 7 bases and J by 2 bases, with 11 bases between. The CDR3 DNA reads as TGTGCCAGCAAATCCGGGATTAACACTGAAGCTTTCTTT. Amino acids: CASKSGINTEAFF.

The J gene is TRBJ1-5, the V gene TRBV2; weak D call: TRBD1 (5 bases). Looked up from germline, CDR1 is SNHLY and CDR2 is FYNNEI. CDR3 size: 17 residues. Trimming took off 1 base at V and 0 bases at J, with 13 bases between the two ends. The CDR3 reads CASSEGIQGYSNQPQHF. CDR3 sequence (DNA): TGTGCCAGCAGTGAAGGGATCCAGGGCTATAGCAATCAGCCCCAGCATTTT.

The CDR3 here is CASSSSPARGNSPLHF. CDR3 in DNA: TGTGCCAGCAGCTCCTCGCCGGCCAGGGGTAATTCACCCCTCCACTTT. The gene calls are TRBV7-6 and TRBJ1-6, with D perhaps TRBD1 (6 bases). Germline values: CDR1 SGHVS, CDR2 FNYEAQ. This CDR3 has 16 amino acids. Deletions cut 4 bases from V and 6 bases from J, with 16 bases between.

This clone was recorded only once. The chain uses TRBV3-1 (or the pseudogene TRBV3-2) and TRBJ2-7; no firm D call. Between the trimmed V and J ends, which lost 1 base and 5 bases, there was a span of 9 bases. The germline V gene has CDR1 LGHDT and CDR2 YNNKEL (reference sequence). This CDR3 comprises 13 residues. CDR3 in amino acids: CASSQGAGNEQYF. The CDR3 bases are TGTGCCAGCAGCCAAGGGGCCGGTAACGAGCAGTACTTC.

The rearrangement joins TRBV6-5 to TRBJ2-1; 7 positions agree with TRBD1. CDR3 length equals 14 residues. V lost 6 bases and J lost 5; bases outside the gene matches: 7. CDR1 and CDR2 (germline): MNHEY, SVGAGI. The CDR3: CASSQDRRHNEQFF. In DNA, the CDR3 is TGTGCCAGCAGCCAGGACAGGAGACACAATGAGCAGTTCTTC.

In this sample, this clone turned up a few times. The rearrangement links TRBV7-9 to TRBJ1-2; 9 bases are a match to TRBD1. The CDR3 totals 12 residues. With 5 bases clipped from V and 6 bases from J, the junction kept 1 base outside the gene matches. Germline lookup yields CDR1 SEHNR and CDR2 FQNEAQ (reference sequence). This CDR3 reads CASSRTGDGYTF. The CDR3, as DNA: TGTGCCAGCAGCCGGACAGGGGATGGCTACACCTTC.

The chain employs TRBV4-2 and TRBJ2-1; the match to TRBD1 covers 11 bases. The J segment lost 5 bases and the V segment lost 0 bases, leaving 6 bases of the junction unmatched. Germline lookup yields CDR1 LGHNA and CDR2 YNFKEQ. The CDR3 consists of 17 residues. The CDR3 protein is CASSQELTGQGDNEQFF. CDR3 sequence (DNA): TGTGCCAGCAGCCAAGAATTAACGGGACAGGGGGACAATGAGCAGTTCTTC.

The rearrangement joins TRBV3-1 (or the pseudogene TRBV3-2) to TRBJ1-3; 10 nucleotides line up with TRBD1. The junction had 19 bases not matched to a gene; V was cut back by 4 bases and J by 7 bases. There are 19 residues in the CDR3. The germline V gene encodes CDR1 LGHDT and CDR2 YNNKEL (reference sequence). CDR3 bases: TGTGCCAGCAGCCTCTTAACCCCCGGGACAGGGGCAATTGGCAACACCATATATTTT. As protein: CASSLLTPGTGAIGNTIYF.

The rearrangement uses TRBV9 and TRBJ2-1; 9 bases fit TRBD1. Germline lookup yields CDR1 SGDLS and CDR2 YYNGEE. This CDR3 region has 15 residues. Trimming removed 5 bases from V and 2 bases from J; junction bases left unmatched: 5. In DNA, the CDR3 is TGTGCCAGCAGTCAAGGACAGGGGCCCTACAATGAGCAGTTCTTC. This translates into CASSQGQGPYNEQFF.